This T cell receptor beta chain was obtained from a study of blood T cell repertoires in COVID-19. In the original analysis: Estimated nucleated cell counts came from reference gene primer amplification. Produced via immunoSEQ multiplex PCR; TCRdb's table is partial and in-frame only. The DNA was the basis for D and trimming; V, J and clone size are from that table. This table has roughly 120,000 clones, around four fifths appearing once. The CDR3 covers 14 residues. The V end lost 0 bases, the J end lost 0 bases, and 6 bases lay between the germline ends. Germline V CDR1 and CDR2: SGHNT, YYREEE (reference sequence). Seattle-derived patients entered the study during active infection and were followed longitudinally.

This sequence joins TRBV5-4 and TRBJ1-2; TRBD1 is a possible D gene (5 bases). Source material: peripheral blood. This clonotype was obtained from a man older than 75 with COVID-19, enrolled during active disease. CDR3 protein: CASSLGGANYGYTF. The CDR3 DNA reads TGTGCCAGCAGCTTGGGGGGGGCTAACTATGGCTACACCTTC.